The clone carrying this T cell receptor (beta chain) was recorded a few times. The sample is drawn from a study of T-cell reconstitution after alpha-beta-depleted transplantation in children. Germline CDR1 SGHRS, CDR2 YFSETQ. The CDR3 runs to 13 residues. V lost 8 bases and J 8 bases, leaving 19 bases between the germline ends. Unique molecular identifiers were incorporated into the prepared TCRbeta library. MiXCR, run by TCRdb on the PCR reads, gives a single entry per CDR3 protein. Of 350,000 to 450,000 distinct CDR3 sequences listed, about an eighth are singletons. The sequence was collected from a human donor who donated a stem cell graft to a child with Fanconi anemia. The sample was PBMCs, taken from the stem cell graft. The chain uses TRBV5-1 and TRBJ1-2; D is perhaps TRBD1 (5 bases). The CDR3: CASTDVGLRGYTF. In nucleotides, the CDR3 is TGCGCCAGTACTGATGTGGGGCTGAGAGGCTACACCTTC.